This T cell receptor beta chain was obtained from a study of T-cell reconstitution after alpha-beta-depleted transplantation in children (dated by TCRdb to about 2016). Study-wide context: Using TCR repertoire profiling, the study followed T-cell immune reconstitution in a quantitative way in children after TCRalphabeta/CD19-depleted allogeneic hematopoietic cell transplantation.

The sample holds many counts of this clonotype. Its specific antigen is unknown. Base qualities are not provided; no much larger clone lies one nucleotide away. The CDR3 holds 16 amino acids from the cysteine to the phenylalanine. Solely the CDR3 DNA is kept, with 48 bases framed from the first base. The germline V gene sets CDR1 to SGHTA and CDR2 to FQGNSA. V is pared back by 2 bases and J by 0 bases, with 8 bases lying between the germline termini. The library was obtained by PCR. TCRdb names Illumina HiSeq 2500 as the instrument used. TCR libraries were prepared with molecular barcoding, using unique molecular identifiers to normalize TCRbeta repertoire quantification. The public sequencing data were trimmed at Q25 with fastp and processed into clonotypes with MiXCR by TCRdb, which kept only in-frame beta chains. Each entry merges the rows of one CDR3 protein and shows their most common DNA and genes. Recorded for this sample are 640,000 or so distinct CDR3 sequences; approximately 16% of them occurred a single time. Clones ranked in the top ten supply 1.1% of the sample.

The rearranged chain carries TRBV7-2 and TRBJ1-6; the D gene is unclear. The sequence was obtained from a human donor who donated a stem cell graft to a child with acute myeloid leukemia. Sequenced here: PBMCs from the stem cell graft donor, sampled from the stem cell graft. CDR3 sequence: CASSLMMSSYNSPLHF. The DNA sequence is given as TGTGCCAGCAGCTTAATGATGAGCTCCTATAATTCACCCCTCCACTTT.